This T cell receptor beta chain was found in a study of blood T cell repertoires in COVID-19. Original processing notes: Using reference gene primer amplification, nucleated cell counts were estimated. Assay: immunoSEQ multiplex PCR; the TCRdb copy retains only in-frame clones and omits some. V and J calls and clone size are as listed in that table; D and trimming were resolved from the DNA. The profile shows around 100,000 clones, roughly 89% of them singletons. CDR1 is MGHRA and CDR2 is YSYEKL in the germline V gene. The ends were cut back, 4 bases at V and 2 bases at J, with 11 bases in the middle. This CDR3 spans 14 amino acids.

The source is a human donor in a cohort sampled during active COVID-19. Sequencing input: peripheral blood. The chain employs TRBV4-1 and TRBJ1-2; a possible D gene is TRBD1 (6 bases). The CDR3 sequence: CASSLGHTNYGYTF. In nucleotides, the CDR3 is TGCGCCAGCAGCCTGGGACATACCAACTATGGCTACACCTTC.